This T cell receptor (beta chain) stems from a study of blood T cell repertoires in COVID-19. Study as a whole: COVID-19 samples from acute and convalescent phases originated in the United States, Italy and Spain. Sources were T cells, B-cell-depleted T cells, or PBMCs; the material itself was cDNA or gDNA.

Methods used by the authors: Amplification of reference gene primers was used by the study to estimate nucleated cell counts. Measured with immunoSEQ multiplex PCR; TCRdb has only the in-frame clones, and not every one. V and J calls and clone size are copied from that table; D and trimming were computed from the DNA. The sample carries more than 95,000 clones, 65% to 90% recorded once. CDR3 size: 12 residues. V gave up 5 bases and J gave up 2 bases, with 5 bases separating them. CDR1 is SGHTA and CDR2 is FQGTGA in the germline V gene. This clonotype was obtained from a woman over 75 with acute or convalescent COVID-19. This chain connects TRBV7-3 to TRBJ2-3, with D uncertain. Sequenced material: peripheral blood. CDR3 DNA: TGTGCCAGCAGCCCCTACACAGATACGCAGTATTTT. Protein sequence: CASSPYTDTQYF.